The 21 T cell receptor beta chains given below trace back to one sample, sequenced in a study of blood T cell repertoires in COVID-19. Method: immunoSEQ multiplex PCR; TCRdb's copy keeps in-frame clones and lacks some. The sample records approximately 70,000 clones, 88% being singletons. The material sequenced was peripheral blood. The receptors shown here come from a human donor in a cohort sampled during active COVID-19.

The chain carries TRBV20-1 and TRBJ2-2, with 11 bases identical to TRBD1. Germline V lookup: CDR1 DFQATT, CDR2 SNEGSKA (reference sequence). The ends lost 6 bases at V and 5 bases at J; junction bases unmatched: 8. CDR3 length equals 15 residues. Here the CDR3 DNA reads TGCAGTGCAAGTGGACAGGGGGCGAGGACCGGGGAGCTGTTTTTT. This encodes CSASGQGARTGELFF.

This clone came up once. This sequence joins TRBV11-3 and TRBJ1-2, with TRBD1 matching 8 bases. This CDR3 spans 18 amino acids. Germline assignment: CDR1 SGHNT and CDR2 YENEEA. V was clipped by 0 bases and J by 2 bases; unmatched bases: 11. The CDR3 here is CASSLDPQGADGNYGYTF. The CDR3 DNA reads as TGTGCCAGCAGCTTAGACCCCCAGGGGGCGGATGGAAACTATGGCTACACCTTC.

The rearrangement joins TRBV7-3 to TRBJ1-2; the match to TRBD1 covers 8 bases. V was pared by 6 bases and J by 6 bases, with 6 bases of the junction left unmatched. Looked up from germline, CDR1 is SGHTA and CDR2 is FQGTGA. The CDR3 loop spans 13 amino acids. The CDR3 here is CASSQDRVDGYTF. The CDR3 nucleotides are TGTGCCAGCAGTCAGGACAGGGTCGATGGCTACACCTTC.

The rearrangement links TRBV7-9 to TRBJ2-7; D might be TRBD2 (5 bases). The CDR3 is 13 residues long. With 10 bases removed from V and 5 bases from J, the gap between germline ends came to 18 bases. Germline CDR1 is SEHNR and CDR2 is FQNEAQ (reference sequence). As DNA, the CDR3 is TGTGCCACCGGACGGGGTTGGTCGGACGAGCAGTACTTC. Its protein is CATGRGWSDEQYF.

The table lists this clone with many counts. The chain combines TRBV29-1 with TRBJ2-1; 7 nucleotides agree with TRBD1. The CDR3 runs to 16 residues. V lost 5 bases, J lost 5 bases, and 15 bases stayed unmatched. Germline CDR1 reads SQVTM; CDR2 reads ANQGSEA. The CDR3 DNA is TGCAGCGTTAGTAGGGGGCGTTCAAGGGGAAACAATGAGCAGTTCTTC. Residues: CSVSRGRSRGNNEQFF.

The V call is TRBV7-8, the J call TRBJ2-1; 12 nucleotides align to TRBD2. V lost 4 bases and J lost 5; bases outside the gene matches: 12. The length of the CDR3 is 18 residues. Germline lookup yields CDR1 SGHVS and CDR2 FQNEAQ. The chain's CDR3 is CASSSLPRLAGADNEQFF. DNA for the CDR3: TGTGCCAGCAGCTCCCTCCCCAGACTAGCGGGGGCCGACAATGAGCAGTTCTTC.

The chain couples TRBV28 to TRBJ1-1; no reliable D call. Between the trimmed V and J ends, which lost 2 bases and 7 bases, there was a span of 8 bases. Looked up from germline, CDR1 is MDHEN and CDR2 is SYDVKM. This CDR3 has 12 residues. In DNA form, the CDR3 reads TGTGCCAGCAGTTTAAATGGCTTTGAAGCTTTCTTT. It codes for CASSLNGFEAFF.

V and J are TRBV20-1 and TRBJ1-2, with 9 bases aligning to TRBD1. V dropped 5 bases and J dropped 8; count of bases not matched to a gene: 3. Germline lookup yields CDR1 DFQATT and CDR2 SNEGSKA (reference sequence). The CDR3 is 11 amino acids. For the CDR3, the DNA is TGCAGTGCTGGGACAGGGCGCGGCTACACCTTC. This gives the protein CSAGTGRGYTF.

The V call is TRBV9, the J call TRBJ2-5; 13 nucleotides match TRBD2. With V trimmed by 4 bases and J by 4 bases, 10 bases remained unmatched. The CDR3 contains 17 residues. Germline V gene data show CDR1 as SGDLS and CDR2 as YYNGEE. The CDR3 here is CASSPPTSGGRGETQYF. CDR3 DNA sequence: TGTGCCAGCAGCCCACCGACTAGCGGGGGGAGAGGAGAGACCCAGTACTTC.

The chain carries TRBV3-1 (or the pseudogene TRBV3-2) and TRBJ2-3; 7 bases align to TRBD2. Trimming took 3 bases from V and 2 from J; bases not matched to a gene: 8. The CDR3 contains 16 residues. CDR1 LGHDT and CDR2 YNNKEL come from the germline V gene (reference sequence). The CDR3 is CASSHASGLFTDTQYF. For the CDR3, the DNA is TGTGCCAGCAGCCACGCTAGCGGTTTATTCACAGATACGCAGTATTTT.

The CDR3 spells CASSLVLAGARAHNEQFF. The CDR3 coding sequence is TGCGCCAGCAGCTTGGTTCTAGCGGGGGCCCGAGCCCACAATGAGCAGTTCTTC. The J gene is TRBJ2-1, the V gene TRBV5-1, with 10 bases lining up with TRBD2. Germline V gene sequence: CDR1 SGHRS, CDR2 YFSETQ. J lost 5 bases, V lost 0 bases, and 11 bases had no gene match. The CDR3 is 18 amino acids.

The CDR3 reads CASSLVGKLATRGDTQYF. The CDR3 nucleotides are TGTGCCAGCAGCTTAGTTGGGAAGTTAGCGACCAGAGGGGATACGCAGTATTTT. V gene TRBV7-2 combines with J gene TRBJ2-3; tentative D call: TRBD2 (5 bases). Trimming left V 1 base short and J 6 bases short, with 23 bases between. The CDR3 consists of 18 residues. Germline assignment: CDR1 SGHTA and CDR2 FQGNSA.

J is TRBJ2-1 and V is TRBV2; tentatively, D is TRBD2 (5 bases). CDR3 size: 16 residues. V lost 0 bases, J lost 2 bases, and 11 bases lay in between. Germline V gives CDR1 SNHLY, CDR2 FYNNEI. This CDR3 reads CASSEALLGAYNEQFF. CDR3 DNA: TGTGCCAGCAGTGAAGCGCTTCTCGGGGCCTACAATGAGCAGTTCTTC.

This sequence joins TRBV5-1 and TRBJ2-2, with D tentatively TRBD2 (6 bases). The CDR3 has 15 residues. The V gene lost 4 bases and the J gene lost 1 base, with 11 bases spanning the gap. Per germline, CDR1 SGHRS and CDR2 YFSETQ. CDR3 protein: CASSTGTGNTGELFF. As DNA, the CDR3 is TGCGCCAGCAGCACCGGGACTGGGAACACCGGGGAGCTGTTTTTT.

The chain combines TRBV2 with TRBJ2-1; perhaps TRBD1 as D (5 bases). CDR1 SNHLY and CDR2 FYNNEI come from the germline V gene. The V end lost 6 bases, the J end lost 10 bases, and 13 bases lay between the germline ends. The CDR3 length is 12 residues. DNA for the CDR3: TGTGCCAGCAGCTGGGGCCCAACAGAGCAGTTCTTC. Translated, it gives CASSWGPTEQFF. Filled out from reference TRBV2 and TRBJ2-1, the complete variable domain reads EPEVTQTPSHQVTQMGQEVILRCVPISNHLYFYWYRQILGQKVEFLVSFYNNEISEKSEIFDDQFSVERPDGSNFTLKIRSTKLEDSAMYFCASSWGPTEQFFGPGTRLTVL.

This clone came up once. The germline gene is not matched at one end of the junction; a read error may be the cause. This rearrangement joins TRBV28 to TRBJ2-3, with 8 bases identical to TRBD2. Germline V gene data show CDR1 as MDHEN and CDR2 as SYDVKM. The CDR3 is 16 residues long. CDR3: CASTLSGSSRSGTQYF. The CDR3 DNA is TGTGCCAGCACTTTAAGCGGGAGTTCCCGTTCGGGTACGCAGTATTTT.

The rearrangement joins TRBV5-1 to TRBJ2-2; TRBD2 matches at 14 bases. The CDR3 runs 18 residues. With 4 bases clipped from V and 5 bases from J, the junction kept 10 bases outside the gene matches. CDR1 is SGHRS and CDR2 is YFSETQ in the germline V gene. This CDR3 reads CASSPIPGTSGSTGELFF. The CDR3 region has the DNA TGCGCCAGCAGCCCTATACCTGGGACTAGCGGGAGTACCGGGGAGCTGTTTTTT.

The CDR3 DNA sequence: TGTGCCAGCAGTTTTGGAGGGGTGCAGCCCCAGCATTTT. Its protein product is CASSFGGVQPQHF. The chain recombines TRBV12-3 or TRBV12-4 with TRBJ1-5; a weak D match, TRBD1 (5 bases). V was shortened by 3 bases and J by 7 bases, with 10 bases between the two germline ends. This CDR3 has 13 residues.

This rearrangement joins TRBV28 to TRBJ2-2; D perhaps matches TRBD2 (6 bases). This CDR3 contains 15 residues. From germline, CDR1 is MDHEN and CDR2 SYDVKM. Trimming left V 6 bases short and J 7 bases short, with 18 bases between. The chain's CDR3 is CASSFSISGSGELFF. CDR3 nucleotide sequence: TGTGCCAGCAGCTTCTCAATTAGCGGAAGCGGGGAGCTGTTTTTT.

The chain employs TRBV15 and TRBJ1-2; tentative D call: TRBD1 (5 bases). The CDR3 is made up of 14 amino acids. Trimming left V 1 base short and J 1 base short, with 7 bases between. Germline V CDR1 and CDR2: LNHNV, YYDKDF (reference sequence). The CDR3 sequence is CATSRGDSNYGYTF. CDR3 nucleotide sequence: TGTGCCACCAGCAGAGGTGACAGTAACTATGGCTACACCTTC. The whole variable domain, remainder taken from reference TRBV15 and TRBJ1-2, is DAMVIQNPRYQVTQFGKPVTLSCSQTLNHNVMYWYQQKSSQAPKLLFHYYDKDFNNEADTPDNFQSRRPNTSFCFLDIRSPGLGDTAMYLCATSRGDSNYGYTFGSGTRLTVV.

The chain is built from TRBV24-1 and TRBJ1-2; a possible D gene is TRBD1 (6 bases). CDR3 length: 14 residues. CDR1 is KGHDR, CDR2 SFDVKD, per germline. V shed 7 bases and J shed 3 bases, with 14 bases lying between them. The CDR3 sequence is CATSSDRIHYGYTF. The CDR3 nucleotides are TGTGCCACCAGCTCAGACAGGATCCACTATGGCTACACCTTC.